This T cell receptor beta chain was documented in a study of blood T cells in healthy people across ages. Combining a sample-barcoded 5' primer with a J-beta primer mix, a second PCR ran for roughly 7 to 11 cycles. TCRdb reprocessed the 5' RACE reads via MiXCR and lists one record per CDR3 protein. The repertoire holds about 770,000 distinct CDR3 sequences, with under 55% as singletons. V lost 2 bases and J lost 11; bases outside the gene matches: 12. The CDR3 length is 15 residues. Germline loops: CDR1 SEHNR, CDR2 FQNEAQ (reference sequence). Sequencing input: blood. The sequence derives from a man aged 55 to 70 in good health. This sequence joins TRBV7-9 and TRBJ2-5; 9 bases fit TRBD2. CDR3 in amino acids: CASSLLLAGNNEQYF. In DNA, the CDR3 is TGTGCCAGCAGCTTATTGCTAGCGGGGAACAATGAGCAGTACTTC.